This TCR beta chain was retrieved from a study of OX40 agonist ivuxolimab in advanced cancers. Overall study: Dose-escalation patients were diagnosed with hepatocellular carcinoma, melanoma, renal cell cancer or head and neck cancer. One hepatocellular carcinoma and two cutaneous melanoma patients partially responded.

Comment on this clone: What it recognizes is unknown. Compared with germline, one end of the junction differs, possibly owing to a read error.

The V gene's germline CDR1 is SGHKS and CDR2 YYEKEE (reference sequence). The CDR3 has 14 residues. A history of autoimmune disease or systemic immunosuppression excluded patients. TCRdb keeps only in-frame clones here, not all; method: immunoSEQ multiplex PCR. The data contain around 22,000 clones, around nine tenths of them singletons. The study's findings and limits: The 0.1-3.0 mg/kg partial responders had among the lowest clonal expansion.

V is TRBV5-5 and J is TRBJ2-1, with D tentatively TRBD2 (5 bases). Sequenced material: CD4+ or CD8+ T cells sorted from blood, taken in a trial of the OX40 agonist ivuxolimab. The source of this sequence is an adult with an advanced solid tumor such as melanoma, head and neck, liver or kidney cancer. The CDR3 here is CASSQEEAAWEQFF. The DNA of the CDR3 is TGCGCCAGCAGCCAAGAGGAGGCGGCCTGGGAGCAGTTCTTC.